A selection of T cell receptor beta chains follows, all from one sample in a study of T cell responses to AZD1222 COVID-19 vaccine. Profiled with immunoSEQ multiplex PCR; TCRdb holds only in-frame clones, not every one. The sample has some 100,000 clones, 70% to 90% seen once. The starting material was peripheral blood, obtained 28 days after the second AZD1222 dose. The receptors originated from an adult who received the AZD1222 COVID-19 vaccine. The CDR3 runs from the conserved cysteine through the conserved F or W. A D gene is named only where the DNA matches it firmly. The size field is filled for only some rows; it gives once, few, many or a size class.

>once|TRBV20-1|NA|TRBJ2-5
TGCAGTGCTACTTTGACTGGGACCCAGTACTTC
CSATLTGTQYF
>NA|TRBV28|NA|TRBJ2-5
TGTGCCAGCACCTACCAGGGAAAAGGGGGAAGAGAGACCCAGTACTTC
CASTYQGKGGRETQYF
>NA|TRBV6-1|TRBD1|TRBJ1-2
TGTGCCAGCAGTTCCTTGGGACAGGGGGTTCTGGGCACCTTC
CASSSLGQGVLGTF
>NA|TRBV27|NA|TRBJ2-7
TGTGCCAGCAGTTTATCGAGTAGCGGACCCTACGAGCAGTACTTC
CASSLSSSGPYEQYF
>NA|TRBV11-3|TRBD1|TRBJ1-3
TGTGCCAGCAGTCGAACAGGGGCCTCTGGAAACACCATATATTTT
CASSRTGASGNTIYF
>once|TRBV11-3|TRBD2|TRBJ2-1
TGTGCCAGCAGCCCCTCTGCGGGAGGGCCACATGAGCAGTTCTTC
CASSPSAGGPHEQFF
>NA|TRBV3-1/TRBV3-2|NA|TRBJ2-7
TGTGCCAGCAGCCAAATGGGGGGACGGGACGAGCAGTACTTC
CASSQMGGRDEQYF
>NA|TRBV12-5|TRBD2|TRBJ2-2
TGTGCTAGTGGAAATAGCGGGGGGGCCGGGGAGCTGTTTTTT
CASGNSGGAGELFF
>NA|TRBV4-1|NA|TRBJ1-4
TGCGCCAGCAGCCATACATCCCCGGGGCTCGGAAAACTGTTTTTT
CASSHTSPGLGKLFF
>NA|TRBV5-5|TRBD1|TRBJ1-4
TGTGCCAGCAGCTTCCGGACAGGGTATAGGGAAAAACTGTTTTTT
CASSFRTGYREKLFF
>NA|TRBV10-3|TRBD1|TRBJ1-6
TGTGCCATCACGGGACAGGGGAATTCACCCCTCCACTTT
CAITGQGNSPLHF
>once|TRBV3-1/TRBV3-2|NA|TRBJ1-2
TGTGCCAGCAGCCAAGACAGGGAGGTTCGAGGCTACACCTTC
CASSQDREVRGYTF
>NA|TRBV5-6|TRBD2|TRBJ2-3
TGTGCCAGCAGGGTTAGCGGGGGGCGGAGCACAGATACGCAGTATTTT
CASRVSGGRSTDTQYF
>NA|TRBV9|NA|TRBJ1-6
TGTGCCAGCAGCGTAGGGGGCAGGGCAAACTATAATTCACCCCTCCACTTT
CASSVGGRANYNSPLHF
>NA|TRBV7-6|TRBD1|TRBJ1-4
TGTGCCAGCAGCATAAACAGGGGAACTAATGAAAAACTGTTTTTT
CASSINRGTNEKLFF
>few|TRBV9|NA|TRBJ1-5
TGTGCCATTGTCCGGGACAGCAATCAGCCCCAGCATTTT
CAIVRDSNQPQHF
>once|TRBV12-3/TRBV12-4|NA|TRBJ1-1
TGTGCCAGCAGACGGGACGGATACACTGAAGCTTTCTTT
CASRRDGYTEAFF
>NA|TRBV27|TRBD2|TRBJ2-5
TGTGCCAGCAGGCGACTAGCGGGGGGAGAGACCCAGTACTTC
CASRRLAGGETQYF
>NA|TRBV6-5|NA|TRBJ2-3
TGTGCCAGCCCTCCCCGGGATGGCACAGATACGCAGTATTTT
CASPPRDGTDTQYF
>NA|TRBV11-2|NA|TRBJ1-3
TGTGCCAGCAGCCACCCGGGGGCCGGCTCTGGAAACACCATATATTTT
CASSHPGAGSGNTIYF
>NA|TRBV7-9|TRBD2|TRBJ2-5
TGTGCCAGCAGCCAGGGTCCCGTAGCGGGCGGAGGGGAGACCCAGTACTTC
CASSQGPVAGGGETQYF
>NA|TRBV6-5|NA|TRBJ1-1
TGTGCCAGCGCGGGAGGTGGGAACACTGAAGCTTTCTTT
CASAGGGNTEAFF
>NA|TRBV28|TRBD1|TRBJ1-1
TGTGCCAGCAGTTTATTGGCAGGGGGAAATCTGAACACTGAAGCTTTCTTT
CASSLLAGGNLNTEAFF
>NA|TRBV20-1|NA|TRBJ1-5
TGCAGTGCTAGTGGGCCTCATCAGCCCCAGCATTTT
CSASGPHQPQHF
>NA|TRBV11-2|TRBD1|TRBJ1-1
TGTGCCAGCAGCTTATGGGACAGGGGACTCGATGCTTTCTTT
CASSLWDRGLDAFF
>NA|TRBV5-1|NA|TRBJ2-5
TGCGCCAGCAGCTTGAAGGGTGGGGAGACCCAGTACTTC
CASSLKGGETQYF
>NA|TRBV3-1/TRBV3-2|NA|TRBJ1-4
TGTGCCAGCAGCCAAGGTCTAGGGGATGATGAAAAACTGTTTTTT
CASSQGLGDDEKLFF
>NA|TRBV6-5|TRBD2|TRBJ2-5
TGTGCGAGAAAGACTAGCGTCAACCAAGAGACCCAGTACTTC
CARKTSVNQETQYF
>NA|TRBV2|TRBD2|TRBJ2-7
TGTGCCAGCAGTGTTTTAGCGGGAGGGCTCGAGCAGTACTTC
CASSVLAGGLEQYF
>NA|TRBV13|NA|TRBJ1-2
TGTGCCAGCAGCTCGGGCCGGCGGGGGCGCTTCGGTGGCTACACCTTC
CASSSGRRGRFGGYTF
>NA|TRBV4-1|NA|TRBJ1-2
TGCGCCAGCAGCCAAGAAGAAGCAGGGCCCCCCTATGGCTACACCTTC
CASSQEEAGPPYGYTF
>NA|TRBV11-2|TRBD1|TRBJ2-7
TGTGCCAGCAGCTCCGGGACAGGTAAACTCGAGCAGTACTTC
CASSSGTGKLEQYF
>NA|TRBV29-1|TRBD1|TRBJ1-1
TGCAGCGTTGTCCTCGCTGGACAGGGACTATTGAACACTGAAGCTTTCTTT
CSVVLAGQGLLNTEAFF
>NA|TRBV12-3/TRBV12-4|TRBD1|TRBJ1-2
TGTGCCACCACTAAATTCTTACAGGGGGACTACACCTTC
CATTKFLQGDYTF
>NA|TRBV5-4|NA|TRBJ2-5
TGTGCCAGCAGCTCACAGGTCGAAGAGACCCAGTACTTC
CASSSQVEETQYF
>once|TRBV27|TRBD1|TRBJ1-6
TGTGCCAGCAGTTCGGGACAGGGAGATTCACCCCTCCACTTT
CASSSGQGDSPLHF
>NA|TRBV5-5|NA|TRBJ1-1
TGTGCCAGCAGCTTGGCCCTGGGAGATTACGCTGAAGCTTTCTTT
CASSLALGDYAEAFF
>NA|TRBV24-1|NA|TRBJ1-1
TGTGCCACCAGTGATACTGTAAAAGCTTTCTTT
CATSDTVKAFF
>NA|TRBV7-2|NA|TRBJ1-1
TGTGCCAGCAGCTTACAGAAGAACACTGAAGCTTTCTTT
CASSLQKNTEAFF
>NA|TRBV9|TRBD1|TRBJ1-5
TGTGCCAGCAGCGCCACAGGGGGCCTTCAGCCCCAGCATTTT
CASSATGGLQPQHF
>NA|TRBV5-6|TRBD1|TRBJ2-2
TGTGCCAGCGGATTACGACAGGGGAGGAGCGGGGAGCTGTTTTTT
CASGLRQGRSGELFF
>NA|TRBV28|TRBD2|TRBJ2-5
TGTGCCAGCAGACCTAGCGGAGAGACCCAGTACTTC
CASRPSGETQYF
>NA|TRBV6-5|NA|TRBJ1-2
TGTGCCAGCATTGGAGGGGTCGGTGGCTACACCTTC
CASIGGVGGYTF
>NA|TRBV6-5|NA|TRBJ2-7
TGTGCCAGCAGAGGGGTAAACTCCAACGAGCAGTACTTC
CASRGVNSNEQYF
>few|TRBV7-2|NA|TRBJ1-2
TGTGCCAGCAGCTTAGTGGGGGGTAACCCCTATGGCTACACCTTC
CASSLVGGNPYGYTF